This T cell receptor beta chain was recovered during a study of cytomegalovirus exposure and HLA in healthy donors. Broader study findings: In a later analysis, a genetic analysis reported fewer productive-TCR N-insertions in an Asian-associated ancestry cluster than the cohort average.

As to this clone: What it recognizes is unknown.

It was with 60 Vbeta and 13 Jbeta primers that the PCR ran. The table came from immunoSEQ multiplex PCR; TCRdb's copy has only in-frame clones and leaves some out. Of some 93,000 clones detected, approximately 80% appear once; the ten largest clones hold 3.8%. The origin of this receptor is a man over 45 in good health and CMV-seronegative. The source material was PBMCs.

CDR3: CASSPFIQGSYEQYF. The CDR3 nucleotides are TGTGCCAGCAGCCCATTTATACAGGGATCCTACGAGCAGTACTTC. The chain joins TRBV7-2 to TRBJ2-7, with D perhaps matching TRBD1 (6 bases). This CDR3 has 15 amino acids. Trimming cost V 5 bases and J 1 base, with 15 bases left between them. Germline V lookup: CDR1 SGHTA, CDR2 FQGNSA. Together with reference TRBV7-2 and TRBJ2-7, the CDR3 gives the full variable domain: GAGVSQSPSNKVTEKGKDVELRCDPISGHTALYWYRQSLGQGLEFLIYFQGNSAPDKSGLPSDRFSAERTGGSVSTLTIQRTQQEDSAVYLCASSPFIQGSYEQYFGPGTRLTVT.